The T cell receptor (beta chain) under discussion was sequenced for a study of T cells in Graves' hyperthyroidism and ophthalmopathy. Points from the study as a whole: Stable hyperthyroidism and ophthalmopathy were separated using 13 V-J signatures. Researchers found most expanded thyroid clonotypes above 0.001 in blood as well.

In the case of this clonotype: What it recognizes is unknown.

This CDR3 spans 12 amino acids. Trimming removed 2 bases at V and 11 bases at J, with 15 bases between. CDR1 is DFQATT, CDR2 SNEGSKA, per germline (reference sequence). Individuals with ophthalmopathy presented a Clinical Activity Score of at least 3, a NOSPECS grade of at least 4 and a duration under 3 months. The source material, RNA transcripts, was used to amplify TCR beta CDR3 regions. Using the HTBI primer set, a first-round RT-PCR was run on the TCR CDR3. TCRdb called the multiplex PCR reads again in MiXCR, with one record for every CDR3 protein. This sample has hundreds of thousands of distinct CDR3 sequences; roughly 24% occur once, and the top ten carry about 11%.

Input material: blood. V is TRBV20-1 and J is TRBJ1-1; D unclear. The TCR was taken from a woman aged 25-40 years with Graves' ophthalmopathy. The CDR3 DNA reads TGCAGTGCTAGAAGGTTTCTCCGCAGGGCTTTCTTT. Protein sequence: CSARRFLRRAFF.